These 2 T cell receptor beta chains were all obtained from the same sample, sequenced in a study of cytomegalovirus exposure and HLA in healthy donors. PCR primers comprised 60 Vbeta and 13 Jbeta primers. Only in-frame clones appear in the TCRdb table, and some are missing; sequencing was by immunoSEQ multiplex PCR. The sample has some 120,000 clones, around three quarters seen once. The specimen was PBMCs. These receptors all come from a man aged 25 to 40 in good health and CMV-seropositive.

V and J are TRBV19 and TRBJ1-2, with TRBD1 as a possible D gene (5 bases). Germline V CDR1 and CDR2: LNHDA, SQIVND (reference sequence). This CDR3 comprises 14 residues. V lost 8 bases and J lost 0, with 13 bases in between. CDR3 loop: CASAPSRANYGYTF. The CDR3 bases are TGTGCCAGTGCCCCGAGCAGGGCTAACTATGGCTACACCTTC.

The rearrangement links TRBV30 to TRBJ2-1, with no clear D. This CDR3 comprises 12 residues. V was clipped by 0 bases and J by 6 bases, with 6 bases between them. Germline CDR1 reads GTSNPN; CDR2 reads SVGIG (reference sequence). CDR3 in DNA: TGTGCCTGGAGTGTATTCAGCAATGAGCAGTTCTTC. The encoded protein is CAWSVFSNEQFF. The full variable domain, in which reference TRBV30 and TRBJ2-1 provide the parts outside the CDR3, is SQTIHQWPATLVQPVGSPLSLECTVEGTSNPNLYWYRQAAGRGLQLLFYSVGIGQISSEVPQNLSASRPQDRQFILSSKKLLLSDSGFYLCAWSVFSNEQFFGPGTRLTVL.